A selection of T cell receptor beta chains follows, all from one sample in a study of beta chain features in type 1 diabetes. The repertoire was sequenced with immunoSEQ multiplex PCR; TCRdb's copy has only in-frame clones and lacks some. The data show hundreds of thousands of clones, more than 13% seen once. The sequenced material came from naive CD4+ T cells from blood. These receptors were taken from a young man with type 1 diabetes. Both conserved end residues are part of each CDR3. Fields, in order: V gene, D gene, clone size, J gene, CDR3 protein, CDR3 DNA. A D gene is named only where the DNA matches it firmly. Clone size is given for some rows only: seen once, a few or many times, or a class if the clone is expanded.

TRBV30	.	.	TRBJ1-1	CAWRAQTFSAEAFF	TGTGCCTGGCGTGCCCAAACTTTTAGCGCTGAAGCTTTCTTT
TRBV4-1	.	few	TRBJ2-1	CASSQARADEQFF	TGCGCCAGCAGCCAAGCCAGGGCGGACGAGCAGTTCTTC
TRBV5-1	TRBD2	.	TRBJ2-3	CASIFSGASTDTQYF	TGCGCCAGCATTTTTAGCGGGGCTAGCACAGATACGCAGTATTTT
TRBV7-2	.	.	TRBJ2-2	CASSPGHTNTGELFF	TGTGCCAGCAGTCCGGGACATACGAACACCGGGGAGCTGTTTTTT
TRBV28	TRBD1	.	TRBJ2-5	CASSSGQGTQETQYF	TGTGCCAGCAGTTCGGGACAGGGGACCCAAGAGACCCAGTACTTC
TRBV13	.	few	TRBJ2-7	CASSTSKDRWYEQYF	TGTGCCAGCAGCACCAGCAAAGACAGGTGGTACGAGCAGTACTTC
TRBV28	.	.	TRBJ1-5	CASSDISNQPQHF	TGTGCCAGCAGCGACATAAGCAATCAGCCCCAGCATTTT
TRBV5-4	TRBD2	few	TRBJ2-1	CASSSRNSGRSHEQFF	TGTGCCAGCAGCTCGCGGAATAGCGGGAGGTCCCATGAGCAGTTCTTC
TRBV9	TRBD1	.	TRBJ1-1	CASSVQGAASQAFF	TGTGCCAGCAGCGTCCAGGGGGCGGCCTCCCAAGCTTTCTTT
TRBV4-1	.	.	TRBJ1-4	CASSLVVGVGATNEKLFF	TGCGCCAGCAGCCTGGTGGTAGGGGTGGGTGCAACTAATGAAAAACTGTTTTTT
TRBV28	TRBD2	few	TRBJ2-6	CASRPPGGAPIGANVLTF	TGTGCCAGCCGTCCCCCCGGGGGGGCGCCGATAGGGGCCAACGTCCTGACTTTC
TRBV7-9	.	.	TRBJ1-5	CAGGLSDSYQPQHF	TGTGCCGGTGGACTCTCGGACAGCTATCAGCCCCAGCATTTT
TRBV15	TRBD2	.	TRBJ2-7	CATSTPGTSGGRGEQYF	TGTGCCACCAGCACCCCCGGGACTAGCGGGGGAAGGGGCGAGCAGTACTTC
TRBV9	.	few	TRBJ1-1	CASSVRGNTEAFF	TGTGCCAGCAGCGTAAGAGGGAACACTGAAGCTTTCTTT
TRBV9	.	few	TRBJ1-6	CASSVGGAQNSPLHF	TGTGCCAGCAGCGTTGGAGGGGCGCAGAATTCACCCCTCCACTTT
TRBV29-1	.	.	TRBJ1-2	CSATVGVGYTF	TGCAGCGCAACAGTCGGGGTTGGCTACACCTTC
TRBV11-2	.	.	TRBJ2-3	CASSLFPSTDTQYF	TGTGCCAGCAGCTTATTCCCCAGCACAGATACGCAGTATTTT
TRBV7-6	.	few	TRBJ1-5	CASSLKDNQPQHF	TGTGCCAGCAGCCTCAAGGACAATCAGCCCCAGCATTTT
TRBV5-1	TRBD2	.	TRBJ2-7	CASGGLAGESYEQYF	TGCGCCAGCGGGGGACTAGCGGGAGAAAGCTACGAGCAGTACTTC
TRBV5-1	.	few	TRBJ1-1	CASSVPSGFNTEAFF	TGCGCCAGCAGCGTCCCATCGGGTTTTAACACTGAAGCTTTCTTT
TRBV2	.	few	TRBJ2-1	CASSPTDSYNEQFF	TGTGCCAGCAGCCCGACAGACTCCTACAATGAGCAGTTCTTC
TRBV2	.	.	TRBJ1-5	CASSGGGLNQPQHF	TGTGCCAGCAGCGGAGGAGGTTTGAATCAGCCCCAGCATTTT
TRBV4-1	.	few	TRBJ2-3	CASSQPGEADTQYF	TGCGCCAGCAGCCAACCAGGGGAGGCAGATACGCAGTATTTT
TRBV7-2	.	.	TRBJ1-1	CASSFQPHNTEAFF	TGTGCCAGCAGCTTCCAGCCTCATAACACTGAAGCTTTCTTT
TRBV4-3	.	few	TRBJ2-7	CASSQDFGGAAPYEQYF	TGCGCCAGCAGCCAAGATTTTGGGGGGGCGGCTCCATACGAGCAGTACTTC
TRBV6-5	TRBD2	.	TRBJ2-1	CASRIRTGGGNEQFF	TGTGCCAGCAGAATCAGGACGGGAGGGGGCAATGAGCAGTTCTTC
TRBV2	.	few	TRBJ2-7	CASSVGGSGTEQYF	TGTGCCAGCAGTGTTGGGGGTAGTGGAACCGAGCAGTACTTC